This TCR beta chain emerged from a study of blood T cell repertoires in COVID-19. Overall study context: COVID-19 samples, acute and convalescent, were from the United States, Italy and Spain. PBMCs, B-cell-depleted T cells, or T cells were the source of the cDNA or gDNA that made up the material.

TCRdb keeps only in-frame clones here, not all; method: immunoSEQ multiplex PCR. The sample includes 75,000 to 95,000 clones, around 80% of them seen just once. Seattle enrolled patients during active infection and tracked them longitudinally. Germline V CDR1 and CDR2: SGDLS, YYNGEE. The CDR3 is 18 amino acids. Trimming removed 4 bases at V and 3 bases at J, with 22 bases between. The sequence came from a man aged 60 to 69 with COVID-19, enrolled during active disease. The sample consisted of peripheral blood. J is TRBJ2-2 and V is TRBV9, with D tentatively TRBD2 (6 bases). CDR3 sequence: CASSPSQRVQRYTGELFF. Here the CDR3 DNA reads TGTGCCAGCAGCCCCAGCCAGCGGGTCCAACGGTACACCGGGGAGCTGTTTTTT.